This T cell receptor (beta chain) was sequenced for a study of T cells expressing NK-cell markers. TCRdb re-analyzed the 5' RACE reads; it lists each CDR3 protein once, without DNA. Here the sample table reports approximately 460,000 distinct CDR3 sequences. This sequence was found in a woman aged 18-70 years in good health. Sequencing was done on a sample of blood T cells: a sorted CD56 or NKG2C T cell subset, CD4+ or CD8+ T cells, or bulk PBMC T cells (not recorded which).

The CDR3 reads CASSPLGHQRGETQYF. The rearrangement uses TRBV18 and TRBJ2-5; the D call from TCRdb, TRBD1, cannot be confirmed without DNA. Germline lookup yields CDR1 KGHSH and CDR2 LQKENI. CDR3 length: 16 amino acids. Supplemented by reference TRBV18 and TRBJ2-5, the full variable domain reads NAGVMQNPRHLVRRRGQEARLRCSPMKGHSHVYWYRQLPEEGLKFMVYLQKENIIDESGMPKERFSAEFPKEGPSILRIQQVVRGDSAAYFCASSPLGHQRGETQYFGPGTRLLVL.